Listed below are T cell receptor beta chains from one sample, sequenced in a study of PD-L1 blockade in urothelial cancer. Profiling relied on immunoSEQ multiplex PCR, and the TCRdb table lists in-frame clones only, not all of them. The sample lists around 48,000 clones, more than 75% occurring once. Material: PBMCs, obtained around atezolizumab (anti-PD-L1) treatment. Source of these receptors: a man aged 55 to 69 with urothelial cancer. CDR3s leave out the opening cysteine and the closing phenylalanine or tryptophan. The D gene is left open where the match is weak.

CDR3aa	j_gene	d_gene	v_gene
ASRLREGIETQY	TRBJ2-5	TRBD2	TRBV2
ASSPLAGGVTDTQY	TRBJ2-3	TRBD2	TRBV9
ASSLGQGAGGETQY	TRBJ2-5	TRBD1	TRBV5-1
ASSTRDRGRFTEAF	TRBJ1-1	TRBD1	TRBV5-1
ASSLGQSGETQY	TRBJ2-5	.	TRBV7-9
ASSFSPGGNNSPLH	TRBJ1-6	TRBD1	TRBV5-5
ATRRSENYGYT	TRBJ1-2	.	TRBV2
ASSPTGSSYEQY	TRBJ2-7	.	TRBV18
ASTSRTGRSNQPQH	TRBJ1-5	TRBD1	TRBV2
ASSPPQYGLAGSYEQY	TRBJ2-7	TRBD2	TRBV18
ASSLGRHYGYT	TRBJ1-2	.	TRBV27
ASSFFGQGYSPLH	TRBJ1-6	TRBD1	TRBV6-5
AISELDNEQY	TRBJ2-7	.	TRBV10-3
ASSRDREYAEAF	TRBJ1-1	TRBD1	TRBV10-2
ASSQSGGPLSYNEQF	TRBJ2-1	TRBD2	TRBV4-1
ASSHGRGSGELF	TRBJ2-2	.	TRBV11-3
ASSLAPVGRVNSPLH	TRBJ1-6	.	TRBV7-2
ASSLIRETQY	TRBJ2-5	.	TRBV7-2